The next 14 T cell receptor beta chains were all read from a single sample in a study of T-cell reconstitution after alpha-beta-depleted transplantation in children. Unique molecular identifiers were incorporated into the prepared TCRbeta library. In TCRdb, the PCR reads were re-called with MiXCR into one record per CDR3 protein. Among about 980,000 distinct CDR3 sequences listed, roughly 29% were seen once. The input for sequencing was PBMCs, mostly from graft donor cells, taken 360 days after TCRalphabeta/CD19-depleted stem cell transplant. These receptors all come from a boy under two years old who had a stem cell transplant for SCID, so the T cells may come from the graft donor.

This clonotype has a handful of counts. This rearrangement joins TRBV10-3 to TRBJ2-7; a weak D match, TRBD1 (6 bases). The V and J ends lost 11 bases and 3 bases respectively, with 20 bases between them. The V gene's germline CDR1 is ENHRY and CDR2 SYGVKD. CDR3 size: 14 residues. The CDR3 DNA follows: TGTGCCGTTCGCGTGGGGGCCAGCCTCTACGAGCAGTACTTC. It translates to CAVRVGASLYEQYF.

In its sample, this clonotype was seen a few times. The V call is TRBV12-3 or TRBV12-4, the J call TRBJ1-1, with 7 bases fitting TRBD1. The CDR3 totals 13 residues. V lost 6 bases and J lost 4; bases outside the gene matches: 5. The chain's CDR3 is CASRSTGVTEAFF. The CDR3 nucleotides are TGTGCCAGCAGGTCTACAGGGGTCACTGAAGCTTTCTTT.

The V call is TRBV12-3 or TRBV12-4, the J call TRBJ2-5; a weak D match, TRBD2 (5 bases). V lost 7 bases, J lost 1 base, and 10 bases lay in between. The CDR3 length is 13 residues. The CDR3 region has the DNA TGTGCCAGCACCTGGAGGCTCCAAGAGACCCAGTACTTC. It codes for CASTWRLQETQYF.

This clonotype was seen a handful of times. The rearrangement uses TRBV9 and TRBJ2-2; 8 bases agree with TRBD1. The J segment lost 2 bases and the V segment lost 5 bases, leaving 8 bases of the junction unmatched. CDR1 and CDR2 from the germline V gene are SGDLS and YYNGEE. The CDR3 runs 16 residues. The DNA of the CDR3 is TGTGCCAGCAGACTCCGGACAGGGCGAAACACCGGGGAGCTGTTTTTT. This sequence encodes CASRLRTGRNTGELFF.

This chain uses TRBV21-1 with TRBJ2-2; the table's D gene call, TRBD2, was not cross checked with the DNA. TRBV21-1 is noted as a pseudogene. This CDR3 region has 16 residues. The CDR3 region is CASSKALTGRGGELFF. The CDR3 coding sequence is TGTGCCAGCAGCAAAGCGCTCACAGGGAGGGGCGGGGAGCTGTTTTTT.

The V and J genes are TRBV2 and TRBJ2-1; a possible D gene is TRBD1 (5 bases). Trimming cost V 6 bases and J 0 bases, with 21 bases left between them. The CDR3 totals 18 residues. Germline V lookup: CDR1 SNHLY, CDR2 FYNNEI. The CDR3 sequence is CASRPRAMDMASYNEQFF. CDR3 coding DNA: TGTGCCAGCAGGCCCAGAGCGATGGACATGGCCTCCTACAATGAGCAGTTCTTC.

V and J are TRBV7-3 and TRBJ2-3; D is undetermined. Trimming took 0 bases from V and 6 from J, leaving 7 bases between them. The CDR3 is 13 residues long. Germline V gives CDR1 SGHTA, CDR2 FQGTGA. The CDR3 is CASSLTLSDTQYF. The CDR3 region has the DNA TGTGCCAGCAGCTTAACTCTTTCGGATACGCAGTATTTT.

The chain recombines TRBV14 with TRBJ2-3, with TRBD2 identical over 7 bases. The CDR3 runs to 17 residues. With V trimmed by 4 bases and J by 0 bases, 10 bases remained unmatched. CDR1 is SGHDN, CDR2 FVKESK, per germline. This chain's CDR3 is CASSLTHGRGSTDTQYF. In nucleotides, the CDR3 is TGTGCCAGCAGCCTAACCCATGGGAGGGGAAGCACAGATACGCAGTATTTT.

The CDR3: CASRVAGGRETQYF. CDR3 in DNA: TGTGCCAGCAGAGTAGCGGGGGGGCGGGAGACCCAGTACTTC. V gene TRBV6-1 combines with J gene TRBJ2-5; TRBD2 aligns across 11 bases. This CDR3 has 14 amino acids. J gave up 5 bases and V 6 bases, and 5 bases lay outside the gene matches. Germline V CDR1 and CDR2: MNHNS, SASEGT.

This chain uses TRBV7-8 with TRBJ2-1; possible D gene TRBD1, 5 bases. The CDR3 consists of 15 residues. Germline-derived CDR1 and CDR2 are SGHVS and FQNEAQ. Trimming pared 1 base from V and 3 bases from J, leaving 10 bases between. CDR3 in DNA: TGTGCCAGCAGCTTAGGACAGTTTAACTACAATGAGCAGTTCTTC. This codes for CASSLGQFNYNEQFF.

In DNA, the CDR3 is TGTGCCAGCAGTTACGCCCCGGGGCTGGGATACAATGAGCAGTTCTTC. Encoded protein: CASSYAPGLGYNEQFF. The chain uses TRBV6-5 and TRBJ2-1; D may be TRBD1 or TRBD2 (5 bases each). This CDR3 comprises 16 residues. From germline, CDR1 is MNHEY and CDR2 SVGAGI. The V and J ends lost 2 bases and 4 bases respectively, with 15 bases between them.

This chain uses TRBV5-1 with TRBJ2-3; TRBD2 matches 14 bases. Germline V gene sequence: CDR1 SGHRS, CDR2 YFSETQ. With 3 bases clipped from V and 4 bases from J, the junction kept 4 bases outside the gene matches. This CDR3 has 16 amino acids. CDR3 loop: CASSSGTSGGADTQYF. As DNA, the CDR3 is TGCGCCAGCAGCTCCGGGACTAGCGGGGGCGCAGATACGCAGTATTTT.

The J gene is TRBJ2-5, the V gene TRBV28; perhaps TRBD2 as D (6 bases). Germline assignment: CDR1 MDHEN and CDR2 SYDVKM. The germline V and J ends were trimmed by 5 bases and 5 bases, with 15 bases remaining between them. The CDR3 totals 14 residues. CDR3 bases: TGTGCCAGCAGTGACCCCCCGGGGGTTGAGACCCAGTACTTC. Amino acid sequence: CASSDPPGVETQYF.

This clonotype was counted only a few times. V usage is TRBV27 and J usage is TRBJ2-5; 9 positions match TRBD2. CDR3 length: 15 amino acids. V lost 4 bases to trimming and J lost 7 bases; unmatched junction nucleotides: 10. Germline CDR1 MNHEY, CDR2 SMNVEV (reference sequence). The CDR3 nucleotides are TGTGCCAGCAGTTCAGCAGGGCTAGCGGGAATGACCCAGTACTTC. It specifies CASSSAGLAGMTQYF.